The rows below give T cell receptor beta chains drawn from one sample of a study of CD4 T cells in relation to SARS-CoV-2 and coronaviruses. The assay was immunoSEQ multiplex PCR, and TCRdb's table has in-frame clones only and misses some. The sample carries about 22,000 clones, approximately 70% recorded once. Antigen specificity for these receptors is unknown. What was sequenced was CD4+ T cells from PBMCs, cultured in vitro. Receptors were obtained from a human donor in good health. Both conserved end residues are part of each CDR3. A D gene is named only where the DNA matches it firmly. Expanded clones are given a class, and other clones once, few, many or no size at all.

j_call: TRBJ1-4
d_call: -
clone_size: -
v_call: TRBV7-8
cdr3_nt: TGTGCCAGCAGCTTCATCAGGGTTGGGGGTAATGAAAAACTGTTTTTT
cdr3_aa: CASSFIRVGGNEKLFF

j_call: TRBJ2-1
d_call: -
clone_size: -
v_call: TRBV7-2
cdr3_nt: TGTGCCAGCAGCTTTCTGAGGAATGAGCAGTTCTTC
cdr3_aa: CASSFLRNEQFF

j_call: TRBJ1-1
d_call: -
clone_size: -
v_call: TRBV2
cdr3_nt: TGTGCCAGCAGCCCCGAAAGGGGACAAGAAGCTTTCTTT
cdr3_aa: CASSPERGQEAFF

j_call: TRBJ1-1
d_call: -
clone_size: -
v_call: TRBV6-2/TRBV6-3
cdr3_nt: TGTGCCAGCAGTTACCTCCTTGGGGGCGGGATGAACACTGAAGCTTTCTTT
cdr3_aa: CASSYLLGGGMNTEAFF

j_call: TRBJ2-1
d_call: TRBD2
clone_size: -
v_call: TRBV16
cdr3_nt: TGTGCCAGCAGCCCCATCCGACTAGCGGGAGGGTTGAATGAGCAGTTCTTC
cdr3_aa: CASSPIRLAGGLNEQFF

j_call: TRBJ1-2
d_call: -
clone_size: -
v_call: TRBV12-3/TRBV12-4
cdr3_nt: TGTGCCAGCAGGGGGACAACTATATTGAGCTACACCTTC
cdr3_aa: CASRGTTILSYTF

j_call: TRBJ1-3
d_call: -
clone_size: -
v_call: TRBV7-2
cdr3_nt: TGTGCCAGCAGCTTAGCGAGGACTATTGGAAACACCATATATTTT
cdr3_aa: CASSLARTIGNTIYF

j_call: TRBJ2-1
d_call: -
clone_size: -
v_call: TRBV7-9
cdr3_nt: TGTGCCAGCAGCTTATCCGGGACTGAGCAGTTCTTC
cdr3_aa: CASSLSGTEQFF

j_call: TRBJ2-7
d_call: TRBD2
clone_size: few
v_call: TRBV4-2
cdr3_nt: TGTGCCAGCAGCCAAGAGAGGGGACTAGCGATTTACGAGCAGTACTTC
cdr3_aa: CASSQERGLAIYEQYF

j_call: TRBJ2-1
d_call: -
clone_size: -
v_call: TRBV25-1
cdr3_nt: TGTGCCAGCAGTGAATTAAGGGGCTCCTACAATGAGCAGTTCTTC
cdr3_aa: CASSELRGSYNEQFF

j_call: TRBJ1-1
d_call: -
clone_size: -
v_call: TRBV3-1/TRBV3-2
cdr3_nt: TGTGCCAGCAGCCAATGGTCCACTGAAGCTTTCTTT
cdr3_aa: CASSQWSTEAFF

j_call: TRBJ2-5
d_call: TRBD1
clone_size: -
v_call: TRBV2
cdr3_nt: TGTGCCAGCAACACGGGGACAGTCCAAGAGACCCAGTACTTC
cdr3_aa: CASNTGTVQETQYF

j_call: TRBJ1-1
d_call: -
clone_size: -
v_call: TRBV5-1
cdr3_nt: TGCGCCAGCAGCAGAGGGGTGGTGAACACTGAAGCTTTCTTT
cdr3_aa: CASSRGVVNTEAFF

j_call: TRBJ1-6
d_call: -
clone_size: -
v_call: TRBV11-1
cdr3_nt: TGTGCCAGCAGCTTATCCTCTCTTTATAATTCACCCCTCCACTTT
cdr3_aa: CASSLSSLYNSPLHF

j_call: TRBJ2-5
d_call: TRBD1
clone_size: -
v_call: TRBV7-8
cdr3_nt: TGTGCCAGCAGCCTGGGACAGGGAGACGAGACCCAGTACTTC
cdr3_aa: CASSLGQGDETQYF

j_call: TRBJ1-2
d_call: -
clone_size: few
v_call: TRBV2
cdr3_nt: TGTGCCAGCAGTGAAAGGCTGTCTAACTATGGCTACACCTTC
cdr3_aa: CASSERLSNYGYTF

j_call: TRBJ2-2
d_call: TRBD2
clone_size: -
v_call: TRBV12-3/TRBV12-4
cdr3_nt: TGTGCCAGCAGCAGACTAGCGAGCGGGGAGCTGTTTTTT
cdr3_aa: CASSRLASGELFF

j_call: TRBJ2-7
d_call: TRBD1
clone_size: -
v_call: TRBV11-2
cdr3_nt: TGTGCCAGCAGCTTATCATTCGGGACAGGGGTGGACGAGCAGTACTTC
cdr3_aa: CASSLSFGTGVDEQYF

j_call: TRBJ2-1
d_call: -
clone_size: -
v_call: TRBV5-1
cdr3_nt: TGCGCCAGCAACCGACAAGGGAATTACAATGAGCAGTTCTTC
cdr3_aa: CASNRQGNYNEQFF

j_call: TRBJ2-2
d_call: TRBD1
clone_size: once
v_call: TRBV25-1
cdr3_nt: TGTGCCAGCCGGGACAGGGTAACCGGGGAGCTGTTTTTT
cdr3_aa: CASRDRVTGELFF

j_call: TRBJ2-7
d_call: TRBD2
clone_size: few
v_call: TRBV5-1
cdr3_nt: TGCGCCAGCAGCCCGGGAGGCGCTTTCGGGGGGATCTACGAGCAGTACTTC
cdr3_aa: CASSPGGAFGGIYEQYF

j_call: TRBJ1-2
d_call: -
clone_size: -
v_call: TRBV2
cdr3_nt: TGTGCCAGCAGTAGCTTACAAGTCTATGGCTACACCTTC
cdr3_aa: CASSSLQVYGYTF

j_call: TRBJ1-4
d_call: -
clone_size: few
v_call: TRBV4-3
cdr3_nt: TGCGCCAGCAGCCAAGCCGAAAGGTCCGATGAAAAACTGTTTTTT
cdr3_aa: CASSQAERSDEKLFF

j_call: TRBJ2-1
d_call: -
clone_size: few
v_call: TRBV7-6
cdr3_nt: TGTGCCAGCAGCTCCCCCTGGGCGAAAGGAAATGAGCAGTTCTTC
cdr3_aa: CASSSPWAKGNEQFF

j_call: TRBJ2-3
d_call: -
clone_size: -
v_call: TRBV3-1/TRBV3-2
cdr3_nt: TGTGCCAGCGGTAACGGGGGGCTCACAGATACGCAGTATTTT
cdr3_aa: CASGNGGLTDTQYF

j_call: TRBJ1-5
d_call: TRBD1
clone_size: -
v_call: TRBV5-5
cdr3_nt: TGTGCCAGCAGCTTGGGGGGAGGCTCAGGGGGGCCCCAGCATTTT
cdr3_aa: CASSLGGGSGGPQHF

j_call: TRBJ2-3
d_call: TRBD2
clone_size: -
v_call: TRBV4-3
cdr3_nt: TGCGCCAGCAGCCAAGATCCTAGCGGGAGGTTAGATACGCAGTATTTT
cdr3_aa: CASSQDPSGRLDTQYF

j_call: TRBJ2-3
d_call: TRBD2
clone_size: -
v_call: TRBV6-2/TRBV6-3
cdr3_nt: TGTGCCAGCAGTTACCGCGCGGGGGTGGAGTATTTT
cdr3_aa: CASSYRAGVEYF

j_call: TRBJ2-2
d_call: -
clone_size: -
v_call: TRBV13
cdr3_nt: TGTGCCAGCAGCTTAGGCCGGCAGGGGTCCTTTTTT
cdr3_aa: CASSLGRQGSFF

j_call: TRBJ2-5
d_call: -
clone_size: -
v_call: TRBV18
cdr3_nt: TGTGCCAGCTCACACGGGGCGGATCAAGAGACCCAGTACTTC
cdr3_aa: CASSHGADQETQYF

j_call: TRBJ2-2
d_call: -
clone_size: -
v_call: TRBV5-1
cdr3_nt: TGCGCCAGCAGCTTGACAGCGTCGAGAGTGGGGGAGCTGTTTTTT
cdr3_aa: CASSLTASRVGELFF

j_call: TRBJ2-2
d_call: TRBD1
clone_size: -
v_call: TRBV11-3
cdr3_nt: TGTGCCAGCAGCTTAGATGGGACAGGGACCGGGGAGCTGTTTTTT
cdr3_aa: CASSLDGTGTGELFF

j_call: TRBJ1-2
d_call: -
clone_size: -
v_call: TRBV18
cdr3_nt: TGTGCCAGCTCACCTAGGACCTATGGCTACACCTTC
cdr3_aa: CASSPRTYGYTF

j_call: TRBJ1-1
d_call: -
clone_size: -
v_call: TRBV7-2
cdr3_nt: TGTGCCAGCAGCTTCAGCACGGCTCTGAACACTGAAGCTTTCTTT
cdr3_aa: CASSFSTALNTEAFF

j_call: TRBJ1-6
d_call: -
clone_size: -
v_call: TRBV25-1
cdr3_nt: TGTGCCAGCAGTGAAGACAGCCGGGGTACTAATTCACCCCTCCACTTT
cdr3_aa: CASSEDSRGTNSPLHF

j_call: TRBJ1-2
d_call: -
clone_size: -
v_call: TRBV19
cdr3_nt: TGTGCCAGTAGTATAGATCGCCAGAACTATGGCTACACCTTC
cdr3_aa: CASSIDRQNYGYTF

j_call: TRBJ1-2
d_call: -
clone_size: -
v_call: TRBV19
cdr3_nt: TGTGCCAGTAGTATAGTCAGGGACTATGGCTACACCTTC
cdr3_aa: CASSIVRDYGYTF

j_call: TRBJ2-7
d_call: -
clone_size: few
v_call: TRBV3-1/TRBV3-2
cdr3_nt: TGTGCCAGCAGCCGCCACTACGAGCAGTACTTC
cdr3_aa: CASSRHYEQYF

j_call: TRBJ2-3
d_call: -
clone_size: -
v_call: TRBV7-2
cdr3_nt: TGTGCCAGCAGCTCACCGGGACTCAGCACAGATACGCAGTATTTT
cdr3_aa: CASSSPGLSTDTQYF

j_call: TRBJ1-6
d_call: -
clone_size: -
v_call: TRBV5-6
cdr3_nt: TGTGCCAGCAGCTTTACGCACGGGGAAAATTCACCCCTCCACTTT
cdr3_aa: CASSFTHGENSPLHF

j_call: TRBJ2-1
d_call: TRBD1
clone_size: -
v_call: TRBV7-2
cdr3_nt: TGTGCCAGCAGGGGACAGCGAAACGACAATGAGCAGTTCTTC
cdr3_aa: CASRGQRNDNEQFF

j_call: TRBJ2-3
d_call: -
clone_size: -
v_call: TRBV7-2
cdr3_nt: TGTGCCAGCATCCCGGCGGGTCACACAGATACGCAGTATTTT
cdr3_aa: CASIPAGHTDTQYF

j_call: TRBJ2-5
d_call: -
clone_size: once
v_call: TRBV7-8
cdr3_nt: TGTGCCAGCAGCTCCCCCCACGGGACTCTAACAATCCAAGAGACCCAGTACTTC
cdr3_aa: CASSSPHGTLTIQETQYF

j_call: TRBJ2-3
d_call: TRBD2
clone_size: -
v_call: TRBV10-3
cdr3_nt: TGTGCCATCAAGGCTAGCGGGGCATCAGATACGCAGTATTTT
cdr3_aa: CAIKASGASDTQYF

j_call: TRBJ1-1
d_call: -
clone_size: few
v_call: TRBV4-3
cdr3_nt: TGCGCCAGCAGCCATGGGAGGGGTGAAGCTTTCTTT
cdr3_aa: CASSHGRGEAFF

j_call: TRBJ2-1
d_call: -
clone_size: -
v_call: TRBV7-2
cdr3_nt: TGTGCCAGCAGCTTTAGCGGAAGGAACCACAATGAGCAGTTCTTC
cdr3_aa: CASSFSGRNHNEQFF

j_call: TRBJ2-5
d_call: -
clone_size: -
v_call: TRBV6-6
cdr3_nt: TGTGCCAGCTCCGGGCAGGTGGGGTCAGAGACCCAGTACTTC
cdr3_aa: CASSGQVGSETQYF

j_call: TRBJ2-7
d_call: -
clone_size: -
v_call: TRBV6-6
cdr3_nt: TGTGCCAGCAGTTACCCCGCAGGGTATAACGAGCAGTACTTC
cdr3_aa: CASSYPAGYNEQYF

j_call: TRBJ2-7
d_call: -
clone_size: -
v_call: TRBV7-8
cdr3_nt: TGTGCCAGCAGCTTAGCTCCTAAAACCTACGAGCAGTACTTC
cdr3_aa: CASSLAPKTYEQYF

j_call: TRBJ2-1
d_call: TRBD2
clone_size: -
v_call: TRBV4-3
cdr3_nt: TGCGCCAGCAGCCAAGAGGTAGCGGGGTTTTACAATGAGCAGTTCTTC
cdr3_aa: CASSQEVAGFYNEQFF

j_call: TRBJ1-2
d_call: -
clone_size: -
v_call: TRBV6-6
cdr3_nt: TGTGCCAGCAGTATAATGGGCCTTCAGGAGGGCTACACCTTC
cdr3_aa: CASSIMGLQEGYTF

j_call: TRBJ2-1
d_call: TRBD2
clone_size: -
v_call: TRBV4-1
cdr3_nt: TGCGCCAGCAGCCAAGGGATCCAGCGGGAGGCCCGTGAGCAGTTCTTC
cdr3_aa: CASSQGIQREAREQFF

j_call: TRBJ2-3
d_call: -
clone_size: -
v_call: TRBV7-9
cdr3_nt: TGTGCCAGCAGCCTAGGCCAGGGCCCAGATACGCAGTATTTT
cdr3_aa: CASSLGQGPDTQYF

j_call: TRBJ2-1
d_call: -
clone_size: -
v_call: TRBV2
cdr3_nt: TGTGCCAGCAGTGAGTCAAGGCAGGGCAATGAGCAGTTCTTC
cdr3_aa: CASSESRQGNEQFF

j_call: TRBJ1-4
d_call: -
clone_size: -
v_call: TRBV10-2
cdr3_nt: TGCGCCAGCGGGCGGGATCCTACTAATGAAAAACTGTTTTTT
cdr3_aa: CASGRDPTNEKLFF